The 15 T cell receptor beta chains below were found in one sample sequenced in a study of T cells in Graves' hyperthyroidism and ophthalmopathy. RNA transcripts gave rise to amplified TCR beta CDR3 regions. RT-PCR in the first round (using the HTBI primer set) targeted the TCR CDR3. TCRdb recomputed calls from the multiplex PCR reads with MiXCR, one row per CDR3 protein. The sample holds about 700,000 distinct CDR3 sequences, less than 45% seen once. Sequenced: peripheral blood or thyroid tissue (not recorded which). These receptors were taken from an adult man with Graves' disease, either hyperthyroidism or ophthalmopathy (not recorded which).

The chain recombines TRBV5-1 with TRBJ2-5; the match to TRBD2 covers 12 bases. Trimming took 0 bases from V and 3 from J; bases not matched to a gene: 0. The CDR3 consists of 15 residues. Germline V gene data show CDR1 as SGHRS and CDR2 as YFSETQ. The CDR3: CASSLGTSGEETQYF. CDR3 bases: TGCGCCAGCAGCTTGGGGACTAGCGGGGAAGAGACCCAGTACTTC.

The count of this clonotype is one. A clone one base away is much larger, so this may be a read error. The chain couples TRBV11-1 to TRBJ1-4, with 7 bases fitting TRBD1. CDR1 and CDR2 (germline): SGHAT, FQDESV (reference sequence). The CDR3 runs 14 residues. Written as DNA, the CDR3 is TGTGCCGGCAGCCCGACGACAGGGAGTGAAAAACTGTTTTTT. Its translation: CAGSPTTGSEKLFF.

This clonotype occurred a few times. The chain uses TRBV2 and TRBJ2-6; a weak D match, TRBD1 (7 bases). The CDR3 contains 17 residues. Trimming cost V 6 bases and J 4 bases, with 19 bases left between them. CDR1 is SNHLY, CDR2 FYNNEI, per germline. For the CDR3, the DNA is TGTGCCAGCAGCTTGCAGGGGGGTTCCTCCGGGGCCAACGTCCTGACTTTC. This encodes CASSLQGGSSGANVLTF.

This chain connects TRBV7-2 to TRBJ2-7; 7 bases are shared with TRBD1. The CDR3 is 14 residues long. Unmatched junction bases numbered 8, after V lost 5 bases and J lost 4 bases. Germline-derived CDR1 and CDR2 are SGHTA and FQGNSA. The CDR3 nucleotides read TGTGCCAGCAGCCTGAAAGACAGGGTTTACGAGCAGTACTTC. Its translation: CASSLKDRVYEQYF.

In this sample, this clonotype turned up once. Sequence at one end of the junction differs from germline and may be a read error. The genes are TRBV7-9 and TRBJ1-3; D is possibly TRBD1 (5 bases). The CDR3 extends over 16 amino acids. Germline V gene data show CDR1 as SEHNR and CDR2 as FQNEAQ (reference sequence). CDR3 DNA: TGCGCCAGCAGCCGGGACGGACCGGACCCTGGAAACACCATATATTTT. Translation gives CASSRDGPDPGNTIYF.

The genes are TRBV28 and TRBJ2-7, with 10 bases identical to TRBD2. Trimming cost V 2 bases and J 3 bases; bases outside gene matches: 7. Germline V gene data show CDR1 as MDHEN and CDR2 as SYDVKM. This CDR3 is 16 amino acids long. This CDR3 is CASSLRAGGSNYEQYF. Here the CDR3 DNA reads TGTGCCAGCAGTTTACGAGCGGGAGGGTCCAACTACGAGCAGTACTTC.

This clonotype was seen many times. The chain couples TRBV10-3 to TRBJ1-3; the match to TRBD1 covers 7 bases. Germline trimming cut 0 bases from V and 0 bases from J; bases unmatched to any gene: 5. The CDR3 sequence is 17 residues long. Germline CDR1 ENHRY, CDR2 SYGVKD. As DNA, the CDR3 is TGTGCCATCAGTGAGTCGAGGGACAGATACTCTGGAAACACCATATATTTT. Its protein is CAISESRDRYSGNTIYF.

This clonotype was seen a few times. The chain is built from TRBV3-1 and TRBJ1-2; the D gene is possibly TRBD1 (5 bases). This CDR3 is 15 amino acids long. Germline CDR1 reads LGHDT; CDR2 reads YNNKEL (reference sequence). V lost 0 bases to trimming and J lost 5 bases, with 13 bases between them. CDR3 region: CASSQEGTVLYGYTF. The CDR3 DNA reads as TGTGCCAGCAGCCAAGAAGGGACGGTCTTATATGGCTACACCTTC. The full variable domain, its missing parts supplied by reference TRBV3-1 and TRBJ1-2, is DTAVSQTPKYLVTQMGNDKSIKCEQNLGHDTMYWYKQDSKKFLKIMFSYNNKELIINETVPNRFSPKSPDKAHLNLHINSLELGDSAVYFCASSQEGTVLYGYTFGSGTRLTVV.

This clonotype has a count of ten or more. The chain employs TRBV7-8 and TRBJ1-2; D remains unclear. In germline, CDR1 is SGHVS, CDR2 FQNEAQ. The CDR3 has 17 amino acids. V gave up 5 bases and J gave up 0 bases, with 19 bases separating them. Written as DNA, the CDR3 is TGTGCCAGCAGCCACGTTGGGTCTCGGTCCGCTAACTATGGCTACACCTTC. This encodes CASSHVGSRSANYGYTF.

This clonotype was counted only a few times. The rearrangement links TRBV7-8 to TRBJ1-5; TRBD1 is a possible D gene (6 bases). V was clipped by 2 bases and J by 8 bases, with 16 bases between them. Per the germline V gene, CDR1 is SGHVS and CDR2 is FQNEAQ. This CDR3 region has 15 residues. In nucleotides, the CDR3 is TGTGCCAGCAGCTTATCTCCAGGGGCCGCTGAGCCCCAGCATTTT. Translating it yields CASSLSPGAAEPQHF.

This chain links TRBV7-9 with TRBJ1-2, with 7 nucleotides matching TRBD1. The V and J ends lost 4 bases and 5 bases, in that order; junction bases with no gene match: 13. Germline CDR1 SEHNR, CDR2 FQNEAQ (reference sequence). The CDR3 is 16 amino acids. The chain's CDR3 is CASSSQPGQLNYGYTF. The CDR3 DNA sequence: TGTGCCAGCAGCTCTCAACCGGGACAGCTGAATTATGGCTACACCTTC.

This rearrangement joins TRBV20-1 to TRBJ2-7, with 10 positions matching TRBD2. The CDR3 covers 14 residues. The V segment lost 4 bases and the J segment 9 bases; nucleotides outside the gene matches: 12. Germline V CDR1 and CDR2: DFQATT, SNEGSKA (reference sequence). The CDR3 DNA reads TGCAGTGCTATAATGGCTAGCGGGGGTGTGGGGCAGTACTTC. This codes for CSAIMASGGVGQYF.

This clonotype was counted ten times or more. The chain links TRBV10-3 to TRBJ2-7; a weak D match, TRBD2 (5 bases). CDR1 and CDR2 from the germline V gene are ENHRY and SYGVKD. The CDR3 covers 14 residues. V lost 0 bases and J lost 5, with 11 bases in between. CDR3 bases: TGTGCCATCAGTGAGTCCGATTCCGGGGACGAGCAGTACTTC. Protein sequence: CAISESDSGDEQYF.

This clonotype came up many times. The chain is built from TRBV7-6 and TRBJ2-7, with a tentative D call TRBD1 (5 bases). Trimming took off 5 bases at V and 4 bases at J, with 9 bases between the two ends. The CDR3 has 12 residues. Germline assignment: CDR1 SGHVS and CDR2 FNYEAQ. In DNA, the CDR3 is TGTGCCAGCAGCCCCAGGGAATACGAGCAGTACTTC. Translated, it gives CASSPREYEQYF.

In the case of this clonotype: A much larger clone is a single base away; this may be a read error. The chain carries TRBV2 and TRBJ1-5, with 8 positions matching TRBD1. The CDR3 is made up of 17 amino acids. Trimming took 4 bases from V and 6 from J; bases not matched to a gene: 14. Germline loops: CDR1 SNHLY, CDR2 FYNNEI. The CDR3 is CASSGLPTGGRSQPQHF. The CDR3, as DNA: TGTGCCAGCAGTGGCCTACCTACAGGGGGTAGGAGTCAGCCCCAGCATTTT.